This TCR beta chain is from a study of tumor-infiltrating lymphocytes in oesophageal squamous cell carcinoma. The germline CDR1 and CDR2 sequences are SGHVS and FNYEAQ. This CDR3 is 14 amino acids long. On this clonotype itself: Germline is not matched at one junction end, which may reflect a read error.

TCRdb fed the PCR reads into MiXCR, producing one record per CDR3 protein. The table has over 20,000 distinct CDR3 sequences, around a third seen once; the top ten hold approximately 19%. The receptor's source is a female donor with esophageal squamous cell carcinoma. Sequencing was carried out using esophageal tumor tissue. The chain joins TRBV7-6 to TRBJ2-5; D call uncertain. CDR3 residues: CASSLGSGRETQYF. The CDR3 nucleotides are TGTGCTAGCAGCTTAGGGTCCGGACGGGAGACCCAGTACTTC.